The 21 T cell receptor beta chains below all came from one sample that was sequenced in a study of blood T cell repertoires in COVID-19. TCRdb's table, derived via immunoSEQ multiplex PCR, lists solely in-frame clones and lacks some. The table has 650,000 to 800,000 clones, 75% to 90% seen once. Specimen: peripheral blood. These TCRs come from a woman younger than 30 with acute or convalescent COVID-19.

This clone showed up just a few times. J is TRBJ1-3 and V is TRBV29-1; possible D gene TRBD1, 6 bases. Looked up from germline, CDR1 is SQVTM and CDR2 is ANQGSEA. The CDR3 consists of 13 residues. V was cut by 5 bases and J by 1 base, with 9 bases left in between. This CDR3 reads CSVSQGSGNTIYF. The CDR3 nucleotides read TGCAGCGTTTCACAGGGTTCTGGAAACACCATATATTTT.

The chain employs TRBV6-1 and TRBJ2-1; maybe TRBD2 (7 bases). The germline gives CDR1 MNHNS, CDR2 SASEGT. V lost 1 base, J lost 9 bases, and 13 bases lay in between. The CDR3 is made up of 14 amino acids. In nucleotides, the CDR3 is TGTGCCAGCAGTGAAGGCGGGGGCCTTGGTGAGCAGTTCTTC. Encoded protein: CASSEGGGLGEQFF.

In its sample, this clone was seen once. This rearrangement joins TRBV12-3 or TRBV12-4 to TRBJ1-1, with D unclear. The V end lost 3 bases, the J end lost 2 bases, and 7 bases lay between the germline ends. The CDR3 length is 13 residues. In nucleotides, the CDR3 is TGTGCCAGCAGTTTGCAGGATAACACTGAAGCTTTCTTT. This codes for CASSLQDNTEAFF.

CDR3 in amino acids: CASSPPLARNSPLHF. CDR3 in DNA: TGTGCCAGCAGTCCACCATTGGCCAGAAATTCACCCCTCCACTTT. The chain carries TRBV28 and TRBJ1-6; D not certain. V dropped 5 bases and J dropped 7 bases, with 15 bases sitting between them. Germline CDR1 reads MDHEN; CDR2 reads SYDVKM. The CDR3 runs to 15 residues.

The CDR3 region has the DNA TGTGCCAGCAGCCGGAGAGGTCGGGACTCTGGAAACACCATATATTTT. It yields the protein CASSRRGRDSGNTIYF. V and J are TRBV7-2 and TRBJ1-3, with D hard to call. CDR3 length equals 16 residues. Germline-derived CDR1 and CDR2 are SGHTA and FQGNSA. V lost 5 bases and J 0 bases, leaving 14 bases between the germline ends.

This chain connects TRBV7-2 to TRBJ1-2, with D possibly matching TRBD1 (5 bases). Germline V gene lookup returns CDR1 SGHTA and CDR2 FQGNSA. The V gene lost 1 base and the J gene lost 0 bases, with 15 bases spanning the gap. The CDR3 sequence is 17 residues long. CDR3 DNA: TGTGCCAGCAGCTTAGAAGGCGGGGGGTACGCTAACTATGGCTACACCTTC. Protein product: CASSLEGGGYANYGYTF.

The chain is built from TRBV28 and TRBJ1-6; a weak D match, TRBD1 (5 bases). The ends were cut back, 11 bases at V and 5 bases at J, with 22 bases in the middle. In germline, CDR1 is MDHEN, CDR2 SYDVKM. The CDR3 runs to 16 residues. CDR3 sequence (DNA): TGTGCCTCCACCATGGGGGGTGCCGCCCATAATTCACCCCTCCACTTT. Protein product: CASTMGGAAHNSPLHF.

V is TRBV13 and J is TRBJ1-4; no definite D call. The V gene's germline CDR1 is PRHDT and CDR2 FYEKMQ (reference sequence). The V gene lost 1 base and the J gene lost 8 bases, with 8 bases spanning the gap. The CDR3 length is 13 residues. The CDR3 coding sequence is TGTGCCAGCAGCTTAGCTATAGAGGAAAAACTGTTTTTT. This encodes CASSLAIEEKLFF. Looking up the rest from reference TRBV13 and TRBJ1-4 gives the full variable domain: AAGVIQSPRHLIKEKRETATLKCYPIPRHDTVYWYQQGPGQDPQFLISFYEKMQSDKGSIPDRFSAQQFSDYHSELNMSSLELGDSALYFCASSLAIEEKLFFGSGTQLSVL.

This clone was picked up a small number of times. The gene calls are TRBV6-5 and TRBJ1-5; D is undetermined. CDR1 is MNHEY, CDR2 SVGAGI, per germline. The CDR3 runs to 14 residues. V was clipped by 4 bases and J by 7 bases, with 14 bases between them. CDR3 sequence: CASSFREGGQPQHF. The DNA for the CDR3 is TGTGCCAGCAGTTTTCGGGAGGGAGGGCAGCCCCAGCATTTT.

V and J are TRBV12-3 or TRBV12-4 and TRBJ1-2; D may be TRBD1 (6 bases). V was cut by 8 bases and J by 4 bases, with 11 bases left in between. The CDR3 covers 12 residues. CDR3 protein: CASLDRVYGYTF. The CDR3 DNA reads as TGTGCCAGCTTGGACAGAGTCTATGGCTACACCTTC.

In its sample, this clone was seen a few times. Distinct nucleotide sequences in the sample also encode this CDR3. The chain combines TRBV11-2 with TRBJ1-2; 7 bases fit TRBD1. The CDR3 length is 13 residues. Trimming took 4 bases from V and 8 from J; bases not matched to a gene: 7. Germline CDR1 reads SGHAT; CDR2 reads FQNNGV. The DNA of the CDR3 is TGTGCCAGCAGCTCCCGGGACAGAAGGGGCTACACCTTC. It yields the protein CASSSRDRRGYTF. Based on the CDR3 plus reference TRBV11-2 and TRBJ1-2, the full variable domain is EAGVAQSPRYKIIEKRQSVAFWCNPISGHATLYWYQQILGQGPKLLIQFQNNGVVDDSQLPKDRFSAERLKGVDSTLKIQPAKLEDSAVYLCASSSRDRRGYTFGSGTRLTVV.

V gene TRBV6-5 combines with J gene TRBJ2-7; D gene ambiguous. CDR3 size: 11 residues. The germline CDR1 and CDR2 sequences are MNHEY and SVGAGI. V lost 6 bases to trimming and J lost 3 bases, with 6 bases between them. For the CDR3, the DNA is TGTGCCAGCAGGCGTCGCTACGAGCAGTACTTC. This codes for CASRRRYEQYF.

The chain has TRBV25-1 and TRBJ1-1; possibly TRBD1 for D (5 bases). V was trimmed by 8 bases and J by 7 bases, leaving 17 bases between them. The length of the CDR3 is 13 residues. CDR1 is MGHDK and CDR2 is SYGVNS in the germline V gene. The CDR3 nucleotides read TGTGCCAGCGGTGTCCAGGGTTCGAGTGAAGCTTTCTTT. Amino acid sequence: CASGVQGSSEAFF. Combining the CDR3 with reference TRBV25-1 and TRBJ1-1 gives the whole variable domain EADIYQTPRYLVIGTGKKITLECSQTMGHDKMYWYQQDPGMELHLIHYSYGVNSTEKGDLSSESTVSRIRTEHFPLTLESARPSHTSQYLCASGVQGSSEAFFGQGTRLTVV.

This chain links TRBV5-4 with TRBJ1-2; 8 bases align to TRBD1. Germline V CDR1 and CDR2: SGHNT, YYREEE (reference sequence). This CDR3 is 14 amino acids long. Trimming took 3 bases from V and 8 from J; bases not matched to a gene: 9. The CDR3 loop reads CASSSKTGEGGYTF. The DNA for the CDR3 is TGTGCCAGCAGCTCCAAGACAGGGGAGGGGGGCTACACCTTC.

J is TRBJ2-1 and V is TRBV7-6; D gene uncertain. Looked up from germline, CDR1 is SGHVS and CDR2 is FNYEAQ. Trimming took off 4 bases at V and 3 bases at J, with 13 bases between the two ends. The CDR3 is 15 amino acids. The CDR3 loop is CASSSSRAVYNEQFF. DNA of the CDR3: TGTGCCAGCAGCTCCTCACGCGCGGTCTACAATGAGCAGTTCTTC. The whole variable domain, remainder taken from reference TRBV7-6 and TRBJ2-1, is GAGVSQSPRYKVTKRGQDVALRCDPISGHVSLYWYRQALGQGPEFLTYFNYEAQQDKSGLPNDRFSAERPEGSISTLTIQRTEQRDSAMYRCASSSSRAVYNEQFFGPGTRLTVL.

The chain joins TRBV2 to TRBJ2-7; tentative D call: TRBD2 (5 bases). Germline V gene data show CDR1 as SNHLY and CDR2 as FYNNEI. The CDR3 runs to 13 residues. Trimming took 8 bases from V and 4 from J, leaving 15 bases between them. The CDR3 nucleotides are TGTGCCAGCGGAGGAGACACGTTATACGAGCAGTACTTC. It codes for CASGGDTLYEQYF.

The J gene is TRBJ1-1, the V gene TRBV27, with no clear D. CDR3 length equals 14 residues. The germline V gene has CDR1 MNHEY and CDR2 SMNVEV (reference sequence). V was cut by 6 bases and J by 6 bases, with 17 bases left in between. The CDR3: CASSYQERNAEAFF. CDR3 coding DNA: TGTGCCAGCAGCTACCAAGAACGTAACGCTGAAGCTTTCTTT.

The chain is built from TRBV6-5 and TRBJ2-7, with TRBD1 identical over 7 bases. Trimming cost V 7 bases and J 2 bases; bases outside gene matches: 11. CDR1 and CDR2 (germline): MNHEY, SVGAGI. The CDR3 loop spans 15 amino acids. The CDR3 nucleotides are TGTGCCAGCACCCTGGACAGGCCCCTGCCCTACGAGCAGTACTTC. As protein: CASTLDRPLPYEQYF.

CDR3 coding DNA: TGTGCCAGCAGGGACGGACTAGCGGGGGGATCGAACACCGGGGAGCTGTTTTTT. Translation: CASRDGLAGGSNTGELFF. This chain links TRBV2 with TRBJ2-2, with TRBD2 matching over 14 bases. V lost 6 bases to trimming and J lost 0 bases; unmatched junction nucleotides: 6. Germline loops: CDR1 SNHLY, CDR2 FYNNEI. CDR3 length: 18 amino acids.

The chain recombines TRBV9 with TRBJ2-7; 9 bases are shared with TRBD1. Germline lookup yields CDR1 SGDLS and CDR2 YYNGEE. V shed 3 bases and J 3 bases; nucleotides not matched to a gene: 4. This CDR3 is built from 14 residues. The chain's CDR3 is CASSAGQGVYEQYF. In DNA, the CDR3 is TGTGCCAGCAGCGCGGGACAGGGAGTCTACGAGCAGTACTTC. The full variable domain, in which reference TRBV9 and TRBJ2-7 provide the parts outside the CDR3, is DSGVTQTPKHLITATGQRVTLRCSPRSGDLSVYWYQQSLDQGLQFLIQYYNGEERAKGNILERFSAQQFPDLHSELNLSSLELGDSALYFCASSAGQGVYEQYFGPGTRLTVT.

The chain couples TRBV24-1 to TRBJ2-3; possibly TRBD1 for D (5 bases). The germline gives CDR1 KGHDR, CDR2 SFDVKD. The CDR3 covers 16 residues. The V gene lost 4 bases and the J gene lost 6 bases, with 19 bases spanning the gap. The DNA of the CDR3 is TGTGCCACCAGTGACGACAGCCCCTCTCCGGACGATACGCAGTATTTT. It translates to CATSDDSPSPDDTQYF.